A selection of T cell receptor beta chains follows, all from one sample in a study of control samples from healthy donors and cancer patients. Clones were sequenced by immunoSEQ multiplex PCR, and TCRdb holds only the in-frame ones, with some missing. This table has about 170,000 clones, 93% appearing once. Sample: blood. Receptors were obtained from an older woman in good health. Each CDR3 is given with its conserved first and last residue. D genes are given only for firm matches. Some rows have no size entry. The others give once, few or many, or a class for an expanded clone.

cdr3_nt: TGTGCCAGCAGTATAGGCAGTCTTGTCTTC
cdr3_aa: CASSIGSLVF
clone_size: NA
v_call: TRBV6-2/TRBV6-3
j_call: TRBJ1-2
d_call: NA

cdr3_nt: TGTGCCAGCAGTGAAGTTCTAGCGCCAGATACGCAGTATTTT
cdr3_aa: CASSEVLAPDTQYF
clone_size: NA
v_call: TRBV6-1
j_call: TRBJ2-3
d_call: NA

cdr3_nt: TGCGCCAGCAGGATTGTTACTACCGGGGGGAACTCCTACGAGCAGTACTTC
cdr3_aa: CASRIVTTGGNSYEQYF
clone_size: NA
v_call: TRBV5-1
j_call: TRBJ2-7
d_call: TRBD2

cdr3_nt: TGTGCCAGCAGTTACTCCATGAACTACGAGCAGTACTTC
cdr3_aa: CASSYSMNYEQYF
clone_size: NA
v_call: TRBV6-2/TRBV6-3
j_call: TRBJ2-7
d_call: NA

cdr3_nt: TGTGCCACCAGTAATAGCAATCAGCCCCAGCATTTT
cdr3_aa: CATSNSNQPQHF
clone_size: NA
v_call: TRBV15
j_call: TRBJ1-5
d_call: NA

cdr3_nt: TGTGCCAGCAGCGTACTAGGACTCGGGGGGACCAACAATGAGCAGTTCTTC
cdr3_aa: CASSVLGLGGTNNEQFF
clone_size: NA
v_call: TRBV9
j_call: TRBJ2-1
d_call: TRBD2

cdr3_nt: TGTGCCAGCAGTTACTTGGGACAGGGGACTGGCAATCAGCCCCAGCATTTT
cdr3_aa: CASSYLGQGTGNQPQHF
clone_size: once
v_call: TRBV6-2/TRBV6-3
j_call: TRBJ1-5
d_call: TRBD1

cdr3_nt: TGTGCCAGCACCGGGGACCTTCTGGGCTACACCTTC
cdr3_aa: CASTGDLLGYTF
clone_size: NA
v_call: TRBV12-3/TRBV12-4
j_call: TRBJ1-2
d_call: NA

cdr3_nt: TGTGCCAGCAGCCCTCGGACAGGGAGGAACTATGGCTACACCTTC
cdr3_aa: CASSPRTGRNYGYTF
clone_size: NA
v_call: TRBV7-8
j_call: TRBJ1-2
d_call: TRBD1

cdr3_nt: TGTGCCAGCGCACAGGGGGCACGGGTGGGCTACACCTTC
cdr3_aa: CASAQGARVGYTF
clone_size: NA
v_call: TRBV4-2
j_call: TRBJ1-2
d_call: TRBD1

cdr3_nt: TGTGCCTGGAGTGTCTCCCAACTAGCGGGAGGCCTCGAGCAGTACTTC
cdr3_aa: CAWSVSQLAGGLEQYF
clone_size: once
v_call: TRBV30
j_call: TRBJ2-7
d_call: TRBD2

cdr3_nt: TGTGCCACCAGCAGAGATCTTTTCGGGGCCGAGGATGGCTACACCTTC
cdr3_aa: CATSRDLFGAEDGYTF
clone_size: NA
v_call: TRBV15
j_call: TRBJ1-2
d_call: NA

cdr3_nt: TGTGCCAGTAGTATAGATCGTGGCAGGGAGAATGGCTACACCTTC
cdr3_aa: CASSIDRGRENGYTF
clone_size: once
v_call: TRBV19
j_call: TRBJ1-2
d_call: NA

cdr3_nt: TGTGCTTACGGGGGGTCCTACGAGCAGTACTTC
cdr3_aa: CAYGGSYEQYF
clone_size: NA
v_call: TRBV15
j_call: TRBJ2-7
d_call: TRBD2

cdr3_nt: TGTGCCAGCAGCTTAGGTGTTAGGGGTCCCAACGAGCAGTACTTC
cdr3_aa: CASSLGVRGPNEQYF
clone_size: NA
v_call: TRBV7-2
j_call: TRBJ2-7
d_call: NA

cdr3_nt: TGTGCCAGCAGGGCGGACAGGGACACTGAAGCTTTCTTT
cdr3_aa: CASRADRDTEAFF
clone_size: NA
v_call: TRBV6-4
j_call: TRBJ1-1
d_call: TRBD1

cdr3_nt: TGCGCCAGCAGCTTGGTTGTGGGGGAGAATTCACCCCTCCACTTT
cdr3_aa: CASSLVVGENSPLHF
clone_size: NA
v_call: TRBV5-1
j_call: TRBJ1-6
d_call: NA

cdr3_nt: TGTGCCAGCAGCCCATTCAGGGTGAGCAATCAGCCCCAGCATTTT
cdr3_aa: CASSPFRVSNQPQHF
clone_size: NA
v_call: TRBV6-5
j_call: TRBJ1-5
d_call: NA

cdr3_nt: TGTGCCAGCATAGGGGAGGGGGGCACCGGGGAGCTGTTTTTT
cdr3_aa: CASIGEGGTGELFF
clone_size: NA
v_call: TRBV2
j_call: TRBJ2-2
d_call: NA

cdr3_nt: TGTGCCAGCAGCTTAGGGACAAGTGATCAGCCCCAGCATTTT
cdr3_aa: CASSLGTSDQPQHF
clone_size: NA
v_call: TRBV7-2
j_call: TRBJ1-5
d_call: NA

cdr3_nt: TGTGCCAGCTCACCACGTCTTAATACTCCATTAACGAACACCGGGGAGCTGTTTTTT
cdr3_aa: CASSPRLNTPLTNTGELFF
clone_size: NA
v_call: TRBV18
j_call: TRBJ2-2
d_call: NA

cdr3_nt: TGTGCCAGCAGCCCCGGGGAGGGTTGCACCTTC
cdr3_aa: CASSPGEGCTF
clone_size: NA
v_call: TRBV7-2
j_call: TRBJ1-2
d_call: NA

cdr3_nt: TGCAGCGTTGAAGTACCGGGGGCGAATAATGAAAAACTGTTTTTT
cdr3_aa: CSVEVPGANNEKLFF
clone_size: once
v_call: TRBV29-1
j_call: TRBJ1-4
d_call: NA

cdr3_nt: TGTGCCAGTGCGGGACAGGGCTTCAATGAGCAGTTCTTC
cdr3_aa: CASAGQGFNEQFF
clone_size: NA
v_call: TRBV19
j_call: TRBJ2-1
d_call: TRBD1

cdr3_nt: TGTGCCAGCAGGGCCTCAGGGGGGAATCAGCCCCAGCATTTT
cdr3_aa: CASRASGGNQPQHF
clone_size: NA
v_call: TRBV27
j_call: TRBJ1-5
d_call: TRBD1

cdr3_nt: TGCGCCAGCAGCAAAGGTGGCTCTACTGACAGGCCCTCCAGGCCCCAGCATTTT
cdr3_aa: CASSKGGSTDRPSRPQHF
clone_size: NA
v_call: TRBV21-1
j_call: TRBJ1-5
d_call: NA

cdr3_nt: TGTGCCAGCAGTGACGGAATCTCAAGTTTTTATGAAAAACTGTTTTTT
cdr3_aa: CASSDGISSFYEKLFF
clone_size: NA
v_call: TRBV6-1
j_call: TRBJ1-4
d_call: NA

cdr3_nt: TGTGCCAGCAAATGGAACAATGGTGAAAAACTGTTTTTT
cdr3_aa: CASKWNNGEKLFF
clone_size: once
v_call: TRBV27
j_call: TRBJ1-4
d_call: NA

cdr3_nt: TGTGCCAGCAGCCTTCAGACACCTTGGGGCGATTCGGAGTTCTTC
cdr3_aa: CASSLQTPWGDSEFF
clone_size: NA
v_call: TRBV6-2/TRBV6-3
j_call: TRBJ2-1
d_call: NA

cdr3_nt: TGTGCCAGCAGCAACAGGGTAAACTATGGCTACACCTTC
cdr3_aa: CASSNRVNYGYTF
clone_size: NA
v_call: TRBV6-5
j_call: TRBJ1-2
d_call: NA

cdr3_nt: TGTGCCAGCACCCACAGGGTAGCAGAGACCCAGTACTTC
cdr3_aa: CASTHRVAETQYF
clone_size: once
v_call: TRBV6-5
j_call: TRBJ2-5
d_call: NA

cdr3_nt: TGTGCCAGCAGTTACCCTAAGACAGGGTACCAAGAGACCCAGTACTTC
cdr3_aa: CASSYPKTGYQETQYF
clone_size: NA
v_call: TRBV6-6
j_call: TRBJ2-5
d_call: TRBD1

cdr3_nt: TGTGCTAGTGGTTTGGGCGTAGGCACTGAAGCTTTCTTT
cdr3_aa: CASGLGVGTEAFF
clone_size: NA
v_call: TRBV12-5
j_call: TRBJ1-1
d_call: NA

cdr3_nt: TGTGCCAGCAGCTTTCGTTGGACAGGGAATGAAAAACTGTTTTTT
cdr3_aa: CASSFRWTGNEKLFF
clone_size: NA
v_call: TRBV5-6
j_call: TRBJ1-4
d_call: TRBD1

cdr3_nt: TGTGCCAGTAGTATACGGGGACAGGGATCCTACGAGCAGTACTTC
cdr3_aa: CASSIRGQGSYEQYF
clone_size: NA
v_call: TRBV19
j_call: TRBJ2-7
d_call: TRBD1

cdr3_nt: TGTGCCAGCAGTACCATCGTAGTTCAGCCCCAGCATTTT
cdr3_aa: CASSTIVVQPQHF
clone_size: NA
v_call: TRBV12-3/TRBV12-4
j_call: TRBJ1-5
d_call: NA

cdr3_nt: TGTGCCAGCAGCTTAGGAGCTTCTGGGGGGGAAGAGACCCAGTACTTC
cdr3_aa: CASSLGASGGEETQYF
clone_size: NA
v_call: TRBV7-9
j_call: TRBJ2-5
d_call: TRBD2